This T cell receptor (beta chain) was found in a study of T-cell memory formation after mild COVID-19. TCRdb independently ran MiXCR on the 5' RACE reads; one entry per CDR3 protein. The table includes some 320,000 distinct CDR3 sequences, 14% detected once. The CDR3 is 14 amino acids. The V gene lost 4 bases and the J gene lost 2 bases, with 12 bases spanning the gap. This sequence originates from a man in his late teens or twenties who had mild COVID-19 (a few samples of this study predate the infection). Cell type and time point are not known. This sequence joins TRBV12-3 or TRBV12-4 and TRBJ2-7; D remains ambiguous. The specimen was PBMCs or a T cell subset sorted from them (not recorded which). The CDR3 sequence is CASSSEENTYEQYF. For the CDR3, the DNA is TGTGCCAGCAGTTCTGAGGAGAATACCTACGAGCAGTACTTC.